This entry features one T cell receptor beta chain sequence. The data are from a study of PD-L1 blockade in urothelial cancer. At the level of the study: Atezolizumab, begun by patients in the mid-2010s, was given at 1,200 mg intravenously every 3 weeks. Male patients with bladder-origin urothelial cancer numbered about 85% of the 29.

The ends were cut back, 4 bases at V and 1 base at J, with 11 bases in the middle. This CDR3 is 14 amino acids long. CDR1 is MNHEY, CDR2 SMNVEV, per germline (reference sequence). Assay used: immunoSEQ multiplex PCR; TCRdb lists only in-frame clones, some missing. The profile shows about 15,000 clones, roughly nine tenths of them singletons. The source of this sequence is a man aged 50 to 60 with urothelial cancer. Sequenced here: PBMCs, sampled around atezolizumab (anti-PD-L1) treatment. The J gene is TRBJ2-7, the V gene TRBV27, with D hard to call. The CDR3 is CASSSTVISYEQYF. In nucleotides, the CDR3 is TGTGCCAGCAGTTCCACAGTGATATCCTACGAGCAGTACTTC.